A single T cell receptor beta chain is shown here with its context. The sample originates from a study of T cells expressing NK-cell markers. Germline CDR1 is SGHTA and CDR2 is FQGTGA. This CDR3 is 15 amino acids long. TCRdb reprocessed the 5' RACE reads and stores each CDR3 protein as one record, lacking DNA. Here the sample table reports a few hundred thousand distinct CDR3 sequences. The sequence was obtained from a young man in good health. The chain combines TRBV7-3 with TRBJ2-7; checking the TCRdb D call of TRBD2 is not possible without DNA. The sequenced material came from blood T cells: a sorted CD56 or NKG2C T cell subset, CD4+ or CD8+ T cells, or bulk PBMC T cells (not recorded which). This CDR3 is CASSLSYGTSYEQYF. The full variable domain, its missing parts supplied by reference TRBV7-3 and TRBJ2-7, is GAGVSQTPSNKVTEKGKYVELRCDPISGHTALYWYRQSLGQGPEFLIYFQGTGAADDSGLPNDRFFAVRPEGSVSTLKIQRTERGDSAVYLCASSLSYGTSYEQYFGPGTRLTVT.